This entry lists 10 T cell receptor beta chains sequenced from one sample in a study of shared clonotypes between healthy human individuals. Using immunoSEQ multiplex PCR, the repertoire was profiled, and TCRdb retains in-frame clones only, with some absent. The table lists fewer than 2.5 million clones, over 85% of them singletons. Material for sequencing was naive CD4+ T cells from PBMCs. The subset is: CD45RA+ positively selected. Every receptor here comes from a man younger than 35 in good health. Some clones in this sample may be carry-over from other donors' samples.

This chain connects TRBV9 to TRBJ1-3; 7 bases map to TRBD1. Germline CDR1 SGDLS, CDR2 YYNGEE. V trimming: 4 bases; J trimming: 0 bases; junction bases outside the gene matches: 7. This CDR3 spans 16 amino acids. The CDR3 DNA reads TGTGCCAGCAGCAAACCAGGGGGAAGCTCTGGAAACACCATATATTTT. It encodes CASSKPGGSSGNTIYF.

This clone was picked up one time. This chain connects TRBV7-3 to TRBJ2-1; 9 bases match TRBD1. The length of the CDR3 is 14 residues. The germline CDR1 and CDR2 sequences are SGHTA and FQGTGA. The J segment lost 9 bases and the V segment lost 7 bases, leaving 10 bases of the junction unmatched. The CDR3 nucleotides are TGTGCCAGCACCCCGGGACAGGGTTTCACTGAGCAGTTCTTC. Translating it yields CASTPGQGFTEQFF.

The chain couples TRBV5-1 to TRBJ1-4; D is perhaps TRBD1 (5 bases). This CDR3 region has 17 residues. Trimming pared 0 bases from V and 1 base from J, leaving 13 bases between. Germline V CDR1 and CDR2: SGHRS, YFSETQ. CDR3 sequence: CASSLASGVGTNEKLFF. The CDR3 DNA reads TGCGCCAGCAGCTTGGCCTCGGGGGTTGGAACTAATGAAAAACTGTTTTTT.

V usage is TRBV18 and J usage is TRBJ1-1, with D possibly matching TRBD1 (5 bases). Germline V CDR1 and CDR2: KGHSH, LQKENI. CDR3 size: 13 residues. The ends were cut back, 4 bases at V and 10 bases at J, with 16 bases in the middle. The DNA of the CDR3 is TGTGCCAGCTCACTCTCCCCCGGAAGGGGAGCTTTCTTT. Its translation is CASSLSPGRGAFF.

J is TRBJ2-1 and V is TRBV2; TRBD2 agrees at 7 bases. V lost 7 bases to trimming and J lost 0 bases; unmatched junction nucleotides: 6. This CDR3 region has 15 residues. CDR1 is SNHLY and CDR2 is FYNNEI in the germline V gene. The CDR3, as DNA: TGTGCCAGCATTCCTAGCGGCCACTCCTACAATGAGCAGTTCTTC. Amino acid sequence: CASIPSGHSYNEQFF. Filled out from reference TRBV2 and TRBJ2-1, the complete variable domain reads EPEVTQTPSHQVTQMGQEVILRCVPISNHLYFYWYRQILGQKVEFLVSFYNNEISEKSEIFDDQFSVERPDGSNFTLKIRSTKLEDSAMYFCASIPSGHSYNEQFFGPGTRLTVL.

The chain joins TRBV28 to TRBJ2-7; D remains unclear. Deletions cut 3 bases from V and 4 bases from J, with 7 bases between. Germline assignment: CDR1 MDHEN and CDR2 SYDVKM. This CDR3 spans 12 amino acids. The CDR3 coding sequence is TGTGCCAGCAGTTTTAGTGAATACGAGCAGTACTTC. Translation: CASSFSEYEQYF.

This chain links TRBV6-5 with TRBJ1-1, with 7 nucleotides matching TRBD1. Germline-derived CDR1 and CDR2 are MNHEY and SVGAGI. V shed 7 bases and J 6 bases; nucleotides not matched to a gene: 11. This CDR3 has 14 residues. The CDR3 DNA follows: TGTGCCAGCATTAATCCGGGACAGCTTGCTGAAGCTTTCTTT. This encodes CASINPGQLAEAFF.

The chain uses TRBV28 and TRBJ2-1; no definite D call. Germline assignment: CDR1 MDHEN and CDR2 SYDVKM. The V gene lost 2 bases and the J gene lost 15 bases, with 17 bases spanning the gap. The length of the CDR3 is 13 residues. The CDR3 nucleotides read TGTGCCAGCAGTTTAGGGTCTAGGCCCGGCGGGTTCTTC. Protein sequence: CASSLGSRPGGFF.

The V call is TRBV28, the J call TRBJ2-6; no firm D call. The V and J ends lost 7 bases and 0 bases respectively, with 7 bases between them. There are 14 residues in the CDR3. Germline CDR1 MDHEN, CDR2 SYDVKM. CDR3: CASNKYSGANVLTF. DNA of the CDR3: TGTGCCAGCAACAAATACTCTGGGGCCAACGTCCTGACTTTC.

The chain uses TRBV10-1 and TRBJ2-7; 16 positions match TRBD2. The CDR3 runs to 18 residues. The junction had 12 bases not matched to a gene; V was cut back by 7 bases and J by 3 bases. Germline V gene lookup returns CDR1 WNHNN and CDR2 SYGVQD (reference sequence). The CDR3 sequence: CASIPGLAGGPYDYEQYF. CDR3 nucleotide sequence: TGCGCCAGCATCCCGGGACTAGCGGGAGGGCCATACGACTACGAGCAGTACTTC.